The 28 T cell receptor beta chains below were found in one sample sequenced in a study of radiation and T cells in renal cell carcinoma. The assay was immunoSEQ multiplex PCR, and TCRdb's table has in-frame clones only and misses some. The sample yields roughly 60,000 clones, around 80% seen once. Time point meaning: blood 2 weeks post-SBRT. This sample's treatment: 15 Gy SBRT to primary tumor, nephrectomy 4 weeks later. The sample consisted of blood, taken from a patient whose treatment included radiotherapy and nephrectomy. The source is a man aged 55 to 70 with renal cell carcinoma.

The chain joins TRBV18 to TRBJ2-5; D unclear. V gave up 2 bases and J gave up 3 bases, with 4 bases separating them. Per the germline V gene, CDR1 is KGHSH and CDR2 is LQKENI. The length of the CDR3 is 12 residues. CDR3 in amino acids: CASSPDEETQYF. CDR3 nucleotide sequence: TGTGCCAGCTCACCAGATGAAGAGACCCAGTACTTC.

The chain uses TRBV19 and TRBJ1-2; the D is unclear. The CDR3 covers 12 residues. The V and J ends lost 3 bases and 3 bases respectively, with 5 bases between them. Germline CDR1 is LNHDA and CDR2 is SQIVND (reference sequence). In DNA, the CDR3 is TGTGCCAGTAGTATGGACTACTATGGCTACACCTTC. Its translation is CASSMDYYGYTF.

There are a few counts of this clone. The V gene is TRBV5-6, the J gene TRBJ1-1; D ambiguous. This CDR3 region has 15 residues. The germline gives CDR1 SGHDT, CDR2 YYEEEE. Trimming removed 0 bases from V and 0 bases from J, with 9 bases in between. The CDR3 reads CASSLGMRVNTEAFF. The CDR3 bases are TGTGCCAGCAGCTTGGGCATGAGAGTGAACACTGAAGCTTTCTTT.

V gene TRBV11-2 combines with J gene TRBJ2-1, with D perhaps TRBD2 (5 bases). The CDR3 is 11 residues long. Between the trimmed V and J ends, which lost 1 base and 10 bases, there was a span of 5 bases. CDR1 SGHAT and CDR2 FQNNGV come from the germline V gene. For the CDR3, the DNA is TGTGCCAGCAGCTTAGGACTAGAGCAGTTCTTC. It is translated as CASSLGLEQFF.

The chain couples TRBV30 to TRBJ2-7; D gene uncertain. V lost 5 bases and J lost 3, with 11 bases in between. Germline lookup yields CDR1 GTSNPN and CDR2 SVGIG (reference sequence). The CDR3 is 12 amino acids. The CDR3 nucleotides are TGTGCCTGGGGGGTGGCAGGCTACGAGCAGTACTTC. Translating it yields CAWGVAGYEQYF. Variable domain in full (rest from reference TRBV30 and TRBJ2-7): SQTIHQWPATLVQPVGSPLSLECTVEGTSNPNLYWYRQAAGRGLQLLFYSVGIGQISSEVPQNLSASRPQDRQFILSSKKLLLSDSGFYLCAWGVAGYEQYFGPGTRLTVT.

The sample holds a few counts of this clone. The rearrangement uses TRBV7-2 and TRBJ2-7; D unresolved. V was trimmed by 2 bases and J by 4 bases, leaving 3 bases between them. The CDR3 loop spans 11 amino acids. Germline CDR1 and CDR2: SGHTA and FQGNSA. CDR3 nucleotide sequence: TGTGCCAGCAGCTTAAAATACGAGCAGTACTTC. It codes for CASSLKYEQYF. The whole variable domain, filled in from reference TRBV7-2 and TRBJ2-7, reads GAGVSQSPSNKVTEKGKDVELRCDPISGHTALYWYRQSLGQGLEFLIYFQGNSAPDKSGLPSDRFSAERTGGSVSTLTIQRTQQEDSAVYLCASSLKYEQYFGPGTRLTVT.

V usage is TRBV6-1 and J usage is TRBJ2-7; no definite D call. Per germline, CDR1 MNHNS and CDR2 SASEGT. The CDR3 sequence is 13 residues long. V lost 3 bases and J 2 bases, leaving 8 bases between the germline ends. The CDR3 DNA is TGTGCCAGCAGTGAGGCGAACACCTACGAGCAGTACGTC. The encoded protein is CASSEANTYEQYV.

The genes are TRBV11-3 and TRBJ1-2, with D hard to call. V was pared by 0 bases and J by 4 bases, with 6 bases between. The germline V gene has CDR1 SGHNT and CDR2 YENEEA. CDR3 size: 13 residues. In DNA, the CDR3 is TGTGCCAGCAGCTTAGAGGGAAGCTATGGCTACACCTTC. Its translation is CASSLEGSYGYTF.

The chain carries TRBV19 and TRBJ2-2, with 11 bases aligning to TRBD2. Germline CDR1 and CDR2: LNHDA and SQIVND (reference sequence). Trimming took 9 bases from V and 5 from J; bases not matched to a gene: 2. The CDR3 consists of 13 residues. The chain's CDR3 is CASLAGGTGELFF. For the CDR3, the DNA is TGTGCCAGCCTAGCGGGAGGAACCGGGGAGCTGTTTTTT.

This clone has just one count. CDR3 sequence reads: CASSQVGFPTDTQYF. The CDR3, as DNA: TGCGCCAGCAGCCAAGTAGGCTTCCCGACAGATACGCAGTATTTT. The chain joins TRBV4-3 to TRBJ2-3; no clear D gene. V was trimmed by 1 base and J by 3 bases, leaving 11 bases between them. The germline V gene encodes CDR1 LGHNA and CDR2 YSLEER. The CDR3 runs 15 residues.

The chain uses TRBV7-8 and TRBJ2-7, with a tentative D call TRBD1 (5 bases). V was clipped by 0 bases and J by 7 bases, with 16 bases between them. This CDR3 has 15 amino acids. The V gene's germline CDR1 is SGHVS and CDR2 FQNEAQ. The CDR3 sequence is CASSLADIRAREQYV. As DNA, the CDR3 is TGTGCCAGCAGCTTAGCGGACATACGAGCTAGAGAGCAGTACGTC.

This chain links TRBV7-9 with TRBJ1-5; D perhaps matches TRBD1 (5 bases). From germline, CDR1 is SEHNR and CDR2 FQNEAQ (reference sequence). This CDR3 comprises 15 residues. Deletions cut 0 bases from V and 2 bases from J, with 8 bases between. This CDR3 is CASSLAGEGNQPQHF. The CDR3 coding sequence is TGTGCCAGCAGCTTAGCGGGGGAGGGCAATCAGCCCCAGCATTTT. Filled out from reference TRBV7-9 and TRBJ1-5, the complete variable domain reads DTGVSQNPRHKITKRGQNVTFRCDPISEHNRLYWYRQTLGQGPEFLTYFQNEAQLEKSRLLSDRFSAERPKGSFSTLEIQRTEQGDSAMYLCASSLAGEGNQPQHFGDGTRLSIL.

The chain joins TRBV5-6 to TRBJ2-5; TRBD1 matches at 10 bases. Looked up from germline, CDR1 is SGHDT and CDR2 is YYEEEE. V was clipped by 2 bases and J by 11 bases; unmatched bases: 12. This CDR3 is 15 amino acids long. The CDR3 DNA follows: TGTGCCAGCAGCTTAACGACAGGGGGCTATCAAGGGCAGTACTTC. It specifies CASSLTTGGYQGQYF.

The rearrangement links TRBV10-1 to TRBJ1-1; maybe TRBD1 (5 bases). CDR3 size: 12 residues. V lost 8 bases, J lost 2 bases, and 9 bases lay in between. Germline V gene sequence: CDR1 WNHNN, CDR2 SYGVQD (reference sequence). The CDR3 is CASRGLNTEAFF. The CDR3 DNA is TGCGCCAGCCGGGGACTTAACACTGAAGCTTTCTTT.

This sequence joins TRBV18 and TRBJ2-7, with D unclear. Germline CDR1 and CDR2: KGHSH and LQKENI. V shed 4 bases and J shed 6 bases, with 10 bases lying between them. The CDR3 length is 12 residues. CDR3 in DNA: TGTGCCAGCTCACTCCCAGGCTCCGAGCAGTACGTC. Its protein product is CASSLPGSEQYV.

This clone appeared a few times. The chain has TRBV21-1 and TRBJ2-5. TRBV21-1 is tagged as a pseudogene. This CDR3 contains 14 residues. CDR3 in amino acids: CAQQTGTAKETQYF. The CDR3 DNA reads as TGTGCGCAGCAAACCGGGACGGCCAAGGAGACCCAGTACTTC.

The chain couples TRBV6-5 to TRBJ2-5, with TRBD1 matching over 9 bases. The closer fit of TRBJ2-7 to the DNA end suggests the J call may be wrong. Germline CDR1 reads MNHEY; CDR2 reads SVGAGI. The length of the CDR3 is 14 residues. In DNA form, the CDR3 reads TGTGCCAGCAGCCGGGACAGGGTGGGCTACGAGCAGTACTTC. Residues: CASSRDRVGYEQYF.

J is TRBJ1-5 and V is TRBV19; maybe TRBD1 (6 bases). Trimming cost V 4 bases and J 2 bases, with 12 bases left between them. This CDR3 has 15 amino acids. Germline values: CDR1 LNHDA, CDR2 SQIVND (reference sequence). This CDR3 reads CASSTERQGNQPQHF. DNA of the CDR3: TGTGCCAGTAGTACAGAAAGACAGGGCAATCAGCCCCAGCATTTT.

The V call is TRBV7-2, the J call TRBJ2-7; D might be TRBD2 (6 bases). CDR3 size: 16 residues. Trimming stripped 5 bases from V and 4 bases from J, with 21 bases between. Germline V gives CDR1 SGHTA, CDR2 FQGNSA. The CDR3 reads CASSTGGTVVNYEQYV. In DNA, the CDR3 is TGTGCCAGCAGCACTGGGGGGACGGTGGTGAATTACGAGCAGTACGTC.

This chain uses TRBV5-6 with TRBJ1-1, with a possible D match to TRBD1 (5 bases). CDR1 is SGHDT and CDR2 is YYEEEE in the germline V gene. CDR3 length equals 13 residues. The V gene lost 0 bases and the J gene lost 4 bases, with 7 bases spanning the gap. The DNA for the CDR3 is TGTGCCAGCAGCTTGGCAGGGAGCACTGAAGCTTTCTTT. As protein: CASSLAGSTEAFF.

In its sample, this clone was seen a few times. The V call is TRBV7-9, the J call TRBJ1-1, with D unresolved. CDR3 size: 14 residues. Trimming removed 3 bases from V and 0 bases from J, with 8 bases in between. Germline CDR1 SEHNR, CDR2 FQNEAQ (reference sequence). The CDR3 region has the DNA TGTGCCAGCAGCTTCCCGGGATTGAACACTGAAGCTTTCTTT. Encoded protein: CASSFPGLNTEAFF.

CDR3 DNA: TGTGCCACAGGGGGCGCGAATCAGCCCCAGCATTTT. Translating gives CATGGANQPQHF. This chain joins TRBV28 and TRBJ1-5; 8 positions agree with TRBD1. Trimming at V came to 10 bases and at J to 4 bases, leaving 3 bases not matched to a gene. Per the germline V gene, CDR1 is MDHEN and CDR2 is SYDVKM. The CDR3 is 12 residues long. The whole variable domain, remainder taken from reference TRBV28 and TRBJ1-5, is DVKVTQSSRYLVKRTGEKVFLECVQDMDHENMFWYRQDPGLGLRLIYFSYDVKMKEKGDIPEGYSVSREKKERFSLILESASTNQTSMYLCATGGANQPQHFGDGTRLSIL.

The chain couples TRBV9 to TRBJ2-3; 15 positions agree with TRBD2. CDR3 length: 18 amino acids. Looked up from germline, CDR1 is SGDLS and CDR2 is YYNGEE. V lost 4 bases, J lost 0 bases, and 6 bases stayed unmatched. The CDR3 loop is CASSPGLAGGTSTDTQYF. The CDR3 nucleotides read TGTGCCAGCAGCCCGGGACTAGCGGGGGGAACTAGCACAGATACGCAGTATTTT.

The CDR3 DNA is TGCGCCAGCAGTGTTGGGGGGGCGCGGACTGAAGCTTTCTTT. It yields the protein CASSVGGARTEAFF. The chain combines TRBV10-1 with TRBJ1-1; possibly TRBD1 for D (6 bases). Germline CDR1 reads WNHNN; CDR2 reads SYGVQD (reference sequence). The length of the CDR3 is 14 residues. The V gene lost 4 bases and the J gene lost 5 bases, with 14 bases spanning the gap.

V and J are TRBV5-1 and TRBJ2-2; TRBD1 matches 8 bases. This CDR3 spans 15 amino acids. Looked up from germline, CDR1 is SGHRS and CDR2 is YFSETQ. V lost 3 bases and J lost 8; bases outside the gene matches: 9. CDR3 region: CASSSKQGEVGELFF. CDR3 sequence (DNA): TGCGCCAGCAGCTCAAAACAGGGGGAAGTGGGGGAGCTGTTTTTT. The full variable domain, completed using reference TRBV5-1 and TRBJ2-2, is KAGVTQTPRYLIKTRGQQVTLSCSPISGHRSVSWYQQTPGQGLQFLFEYFSETQRNKGNFPGRFSGRQFSNSRSEMNVSTLELGDSALYLCASSSKQGEVGELFFGEGSRLTVL.

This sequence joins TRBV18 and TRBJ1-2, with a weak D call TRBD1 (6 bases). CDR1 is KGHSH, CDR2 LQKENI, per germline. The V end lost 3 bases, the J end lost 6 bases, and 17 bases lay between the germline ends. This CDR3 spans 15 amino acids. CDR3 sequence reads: CASSPTGQGINGYTF. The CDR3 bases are TGTGCCAGCTCACCCACGGGTCAGGGGATAAATGGCTACACCTTC.

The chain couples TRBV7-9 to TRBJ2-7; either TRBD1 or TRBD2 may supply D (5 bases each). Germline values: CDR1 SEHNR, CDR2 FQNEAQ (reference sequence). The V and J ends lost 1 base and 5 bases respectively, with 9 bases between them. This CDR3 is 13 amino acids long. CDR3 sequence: CASSLGGWDEQYF. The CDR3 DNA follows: TGTGCCAGCAGCTTAGGGGGGTGGGACGAGCAGTACTTC.

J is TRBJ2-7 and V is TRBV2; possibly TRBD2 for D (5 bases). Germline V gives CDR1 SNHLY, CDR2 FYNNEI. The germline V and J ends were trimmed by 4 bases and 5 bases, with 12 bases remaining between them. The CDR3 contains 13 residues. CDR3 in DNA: TGTGCCAGCAGTGTAGGCGGGTTGGACGAGCAGTACGTC. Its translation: CASSVGGLDEQYV.